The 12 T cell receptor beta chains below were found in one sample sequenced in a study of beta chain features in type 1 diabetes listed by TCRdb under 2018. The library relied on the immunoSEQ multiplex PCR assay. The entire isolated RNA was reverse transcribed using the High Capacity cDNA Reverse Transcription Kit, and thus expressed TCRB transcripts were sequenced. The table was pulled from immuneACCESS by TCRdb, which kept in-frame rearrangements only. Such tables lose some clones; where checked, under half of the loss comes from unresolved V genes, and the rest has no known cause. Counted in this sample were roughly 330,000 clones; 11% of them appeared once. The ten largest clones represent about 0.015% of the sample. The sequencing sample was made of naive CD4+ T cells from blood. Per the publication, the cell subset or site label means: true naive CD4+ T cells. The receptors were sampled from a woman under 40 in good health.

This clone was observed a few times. CDR3 sequence reads: CASSIGQERQPQHF. In nucleotides, the CDR3 is TGTGCCAGTAGTATCGGACAGGAACGTCAGCCCCAGCATTTT. The chain recombines TRBV19 with TRBJ1-5; 7 bases fit TRBD1. The germline V gene has CDR1 LNHDA and CDR2 SQIVND (reference sequence). This CDR3 is 14 amino acids long. The V segment lost 3 bases and the J segment 6 bases; nucleotides outside the gene matches: 5.

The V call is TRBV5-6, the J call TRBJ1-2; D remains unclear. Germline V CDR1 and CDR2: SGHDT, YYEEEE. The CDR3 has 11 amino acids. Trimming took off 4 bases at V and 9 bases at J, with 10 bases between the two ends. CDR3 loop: CASSAAGSYTF. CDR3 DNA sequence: TGTGCCAGCAGCGCGGCGGGGAGCTACACCTTC.

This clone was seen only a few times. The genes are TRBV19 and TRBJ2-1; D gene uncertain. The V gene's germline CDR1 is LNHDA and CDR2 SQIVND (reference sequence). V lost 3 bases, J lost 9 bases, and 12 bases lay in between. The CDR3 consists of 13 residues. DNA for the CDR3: TGTGCCAGTAGTATTTTCGCCGGTGGTGAGCAGTTCTTC. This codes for CASSIFAGGEQFF.

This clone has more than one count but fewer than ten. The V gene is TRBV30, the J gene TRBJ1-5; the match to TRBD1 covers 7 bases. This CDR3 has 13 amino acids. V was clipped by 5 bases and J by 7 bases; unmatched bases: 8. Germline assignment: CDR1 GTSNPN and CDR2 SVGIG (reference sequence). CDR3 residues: CAWGDSGGQPQHF. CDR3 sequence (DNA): TGTGCCTGGGGGGACAGTGGCGGACAGCCCCAGCATTTT.

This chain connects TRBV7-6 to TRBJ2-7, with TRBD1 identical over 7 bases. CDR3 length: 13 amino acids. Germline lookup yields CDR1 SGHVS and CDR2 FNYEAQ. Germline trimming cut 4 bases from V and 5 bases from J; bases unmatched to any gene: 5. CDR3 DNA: TGTGCCAGCAGCTCTGGGACAGCCCACGAGCAGTACTTC. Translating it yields CASSSGTAHEQYF.

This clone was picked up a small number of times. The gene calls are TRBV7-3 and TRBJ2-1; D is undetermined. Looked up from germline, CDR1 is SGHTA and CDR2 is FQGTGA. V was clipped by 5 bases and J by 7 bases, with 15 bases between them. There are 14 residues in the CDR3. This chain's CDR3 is CASSPRSTGNEQFF. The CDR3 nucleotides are TGTGCCAGCAGCCCCCGGAGTACGGGTAATGAGCAGTTCTTC.

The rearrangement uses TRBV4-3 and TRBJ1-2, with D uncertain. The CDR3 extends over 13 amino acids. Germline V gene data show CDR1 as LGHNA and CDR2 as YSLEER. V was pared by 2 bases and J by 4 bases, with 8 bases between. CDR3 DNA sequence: TGCGCCAGCAGCCAACGAGAGTTCTATGGCTACACCTTC. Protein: CASSQREFYGYTF.

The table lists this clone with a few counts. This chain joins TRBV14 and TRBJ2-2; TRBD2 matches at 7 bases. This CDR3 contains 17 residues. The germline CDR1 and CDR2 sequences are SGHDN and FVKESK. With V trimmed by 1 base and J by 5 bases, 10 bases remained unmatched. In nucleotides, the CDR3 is TGTGCCAGCAGCCAAGCGTCGACTAGCAGGCTAACCGGGGAGCTGTTTTTT. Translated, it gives CASSQASTSRLTGELFF.

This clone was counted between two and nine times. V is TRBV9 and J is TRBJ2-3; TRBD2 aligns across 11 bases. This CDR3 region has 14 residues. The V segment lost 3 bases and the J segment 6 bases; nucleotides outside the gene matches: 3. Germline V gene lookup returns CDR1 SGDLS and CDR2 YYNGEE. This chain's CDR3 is CASSAGTSGDTQYF. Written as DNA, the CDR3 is TGTGCCAGCAGCGCCGGGACTAGCGGTGATACGCAGTATTTT.

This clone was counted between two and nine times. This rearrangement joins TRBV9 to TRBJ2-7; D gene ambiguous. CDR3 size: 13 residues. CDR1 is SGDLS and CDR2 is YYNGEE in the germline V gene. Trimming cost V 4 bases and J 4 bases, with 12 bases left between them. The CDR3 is CASSLPSRYEQYF. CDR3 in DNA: TGTGCCAGCAGCTTACCCTCGCGATACGAGCAGTACTTC.

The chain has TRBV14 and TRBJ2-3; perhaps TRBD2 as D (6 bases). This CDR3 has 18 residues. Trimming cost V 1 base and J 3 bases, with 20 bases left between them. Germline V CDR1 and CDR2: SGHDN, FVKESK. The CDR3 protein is CASSQAGGIPGGTDTQYF. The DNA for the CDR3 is TGTGCCAGCAGCCAAGCAGGAGGGATCCCCGGAGGAACAGATACGCAGTATTTT.

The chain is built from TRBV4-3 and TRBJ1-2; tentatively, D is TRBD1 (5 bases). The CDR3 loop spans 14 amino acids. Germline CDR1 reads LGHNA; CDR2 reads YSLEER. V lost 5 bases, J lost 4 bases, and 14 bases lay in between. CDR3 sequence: CASSKGRQTYGYTF. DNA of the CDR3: TGCGCCAGCAGCAAAGGCCGACAGACCTATGGCTACACCTTC.